The 22 T cell receptor beta chains presented below share a single source sample, sequenced in a study of T cell changes during pregnancy in multiple sclerosis. The method was immunoSEQ multiplex PCR; TCRdb's version includes in-frame clones alone and lacks a portion of them. Of approximately 60,000 clones listed, roughly 92% were seen once; the top ten hold roughly 3%. Specimen: CD8+ T cells from peripheral blood mononuclear cells, collected in the second trimester of pregnancy. The origin of the receptors is a female donor with multiple sclerosis, enrolled in a pregnancy study.

The rearrangement links TRBV19 to TRBJ2-7, with a possible D match to TRBD1 (5 bases). V was shortened by 3 bases and J by 3 bases, with 15 bases between the two germline ends. The CDR3 runs to 15 residues. Germline CDR1 LNHDA, CDR2 SQIVND (reference sequence). The CDR3 sequence: CASSMGQTPYYEQYF. The CDR3 nucleotides are TGTGCCAGTAGTATGGGGCAAACGCCTTACTACGAGCAGTACTTC.

The chain recombines TRBV5-5 with TRBJ2-2, with D tentatively TRBD2 (5 bases). Germline CDR1 is SGHKS and CDR2 is YYEKEE (reference sequence). CDR3 size: 14 residues. With 3 bases removed from V and 0 bases from J, the gap between germline ends came to 6 bases. CDR3 region: CASSWGANTGELFF. CDR3 sequence (DNA): TGTGCCAGCAGCTGGGGAGCGAACACCGGGGAGCTGTTTTTT.

In the case of this clone: Other DNA sequences in the sample encode the same CDR3. The rearrangement links TRBV27 to TRBJ1-2; possible D gene TRBD1, 5 bases. The CDR3 has 13 amino acids. From germline, CDR1 is MNHEY and CDR2 SMNVEV (reference sequence). With 2 bases removed from V and 2 bases from J, the gap between germline ends came to 6 bases. The CDR3 nucleotides read TGTGCCAGCAGTTTAAGGGGCAACTATGGCTACACCTTC. This codes for CASSLRGNYGYTF.

The J gene is TRBJ2-2, the V gene TRBV21-1; the D call of TRBD2 is as the table states it, not checked on the DNA. TRBV21-1 is a recognized pseudogene. CDR3 length: 15 residues. CDR3 in DNA: TGTGCCAGCAGCCGGACTGCTTCGAACACCGGGGAGCTGTTTTTT. Its translation: CASSRTASNTGELFF.

The chain carries TRBV6-5 and TRBJ1-1; 7 nucleotides match TRBD1. The CDR3 loop spans 14 amino acids. With V trimmed by 6 bases and J by 1 base, 5 bases remained unmatched. The germline gives CDR1 MNHEY, CDR2 SVGAGI. In DNA, the CDR3 is TGTGCCAGCAGGAGGACAGGTTCGAACACTGAAGCTTTCTTT. Residues: CASRRTGSNTEAFF.

The chain has TRBV4-2 and TRBJ2-1, with TRBD2 matching over 12 bases. Trimming at V came to 2 bases and at J to 7 bases, leaving 6 bases not matched to a gene. The CDR3 contains 16 residues. CDR1 is LGHNA, CDR2 YNFKEQ, per germline. The CDR3 loop reads CASSQLAGGPLNEQFF. CDR3 DNA sequence: TGTGCCAGCAGCCAACTAGCGGGAGGGCCCTTGAATGAGCAGTTCTTC.

In nucleotides, the CDR3 is TGTGCCAGCTCCCCCCCCGGGACAGTGATATCCTACGAGCAGTACTTC. Translation: CASSPPGTVISYEQYF. This rearrangement joins TRBV6-6 to TRBJ2-7, with 7 nucleotides matching TRBD1. Germline lookup yields CDR1 MNHNY and CDR2 SVGAGI (reference sequence). V was clipped by 8 bases and J by 1 base; unmatched bases: 14. The CDR3 has 16 residues.

The CDR3 nucleotides are TGTGCCAGCAGCCTCCAATCAGGGGGAAGCAATCAGCCCCAGCATTTT. Encoded protein: CASSLQSGGSNQPQHF. The chain links TRBV7-9 to TRBJ1-5, with 7 bases that match TRBD1. CDR3 length: 16 residues. Germline V gene lookup returns CDR1 SEHNR and CDR2 FQNEAQ (reference sequence). V shed 5 bases and J 1 base; nucleotides not matched to a gene: 8.

The chain combines TRBV29-1 with TRBJ1-4; D gene ambiguous. Per the germline V gene, CDR1 is SQVTM and CDR2 is ANQGSEA. Trimming left V 4 bases short and J 6 bases short, with 15 bases between. This CDR3 region has 14 residues. CDR3 bases: TGCAGCGTTGGGGAGGCAGGTTGGGATGAAAAACTGTTTTTT. Its translation is CSVGEAGWDEKLFF.

The V call is TRBV28, the J call TRBJ2-7; possible D gene TRBD2, 6 bases. Germline V lookup: CDR1 MDHEN, CDR2 SYDVKM. The V end was cut by 5 bases, the J end by 4 bases, with 27 bases between. The CDR3 is 18 amino acids. This CDR3 reads CASSPAAGGTLMNYEQYF. The CDR3 nucleotides read TGTGCCAGCAGTCCCGCAGCTGGGGGGACTCTGATGAATTACGAGCAGTACTTC.

The rearrangement uses TRBV4-3 and TRBJ2-1, with D possibly matching TRBD2 (6 bases). Trimming shortened V by 0 bases and J by 10 bases, and 16 bases separated the two germline ends. The length of the CDR3 is 15 residues. Germline CDR1 is LGHNA and CDR2 is YSLEER. CDR3 protein: CASSQDGSGPREQFF. CDR3 coding DNA: TGCGCCAGCAGCCAAGATGGGAGCGGGCCCCGGGAGCAGTTCTTC.

This clone was seen only once. The J gene is TRBJ2-7, the V gene TRBV5-6; 7 bases match TRBD1. The trim removed 5 bases at V and 5 bases at J, leaving 7 bases unmatched. This CDR3 has 13 residues. The germline gives CDR1 SGHDT, CDR2 YYEEEE. The CDR3 is CASRETGNDEQYF. CDR3 nucleotide sequence: TGTGCCAGCAGAGAGACAGGGAACGACGAGCAGTACTTC.

The chain employs TRBV27 and TRBJ2-7; weak D call: TRBD1 (5 bases). This CDR3 has 13 amino acids. Germline CDR1 is MNHEY and CDR2 is SMNVEV (reference sequence). V lost 6 bases and J 1 base, leaving 10 bases between the germline ends. CDR3 nucleotide sequence: TGTGCCAGCAGCCTCAGGGAATCCTACGAGCAGTACTTC. It codes for CASSLRESYEQYF.

V usage is TRBV6-1 and J usage is TRBJ2-1; 7 bases agree with TRBD1. V lost 2 bases to trimming and J lost 0 bases; unmatched junction nucleotides: 16. This CDR3 comprises 20 residues. CDR1 is MNHNS and CDR2 is SASEGT in the germline V gene. The CDR3 DNA follows: TGTGCCAGCAGTGAATTGGGGCTAGTTGGTTGGGACAGCTCCTACAATGAGCAGTTCTTC. Protein product: CASSELGLVGWDSSYNEQFF.

This rearrangement joins TRBV19 to TRBJ2-1; possibly TRBD1 for D (6 bases). V was shortened by 5 bases and J by 4 bases, with 12 bases between the two germline ends. The CDR3 consists of 14 residues. Germline V gene sequence: CDR1 LNHDA, CDR2 SQIVND (reference sequence). The CDR3 DNA is TGTGCCAGTAGTCCCTGGACAGATTACAATGAGCAGTTCTTC. Translated: CASSPWTDYNEQFF.

The V gene is TRBV27, the J gene TRBJ2-1; 11 nucleotides agree with TRBD2. This CDR3 comprises 14 residues. V lost 3 bases, J lost 9 bases, and 4 bases stayed unmatched. Germline V lookup: CDR1 MNHEY, CDR2 SMNVEV (reference sequence). The CDR3 nucleotides read TGTGCCAGCAGTTTGTGGACTAGCGGGCGTGAGCAGTTCTTC. Encoded protein: CASSLWTSGREQFF.

The rearrangement uses TRBV4-3 and TRBJ1-1, with D maybe TRBD1 (6 bases). V was pared by 4 bases and J by 0 bases, with 9 bases between. This CDR3 region has 14 residues. CDR1 LGHNA and CDR2 YSLEER come from the germline V gene. The DNA for the CDR3 is TGCGCCAGCAGCCCCGGACAGATGAACACTGAAGCTTTCTTT. It encodes CASSPGQMNTEAFF.

The CDR3 spells CASSVEAAGVNTEAFF. The CDR3 nucleotides are TGTGCCAGCAGCGTCGAGGCTGCGGGAGTGAACACTGAAGCTTTCTTT. The V gene is TRBV9, the J gene TRBJ1-1; D is ambiguous. Trimming took 2 bases from V and 0 from J, leaving 14 bases between them. Germline CDR1 and CDR2: SGDLS and YYNGEE. The CDR3 has 16 residues.

This chain uses TRBV27 with TRBJ1-5; TRBD1 matches at 7 bases. Germline loops: CDR1 MNHEY, CDR2 SMNVEV (reference sequence). The CDR3 covers 15 residues. Trimming at V came to 6 bases and at J to 9 bases, leaving 14 bases not matched to a gene. The CDR3 nucleotides are TGTGCCAGCAGGGAACGACAGGGCTTCACTTTGCCCCAGCATTTT. Amino acid sequence: CASRERQGFTLPQHF.

The chain joins TRBV6-1 to TRBJ2-1, with D possibly being TRBD2 (6 bases). Germline CDR1 reads MNHNS; CDR2 reads SASEGT. Trimming stripped 8 bases from V and 4 bases from J, with 15 bases between. The CDR3 is made up of 14 amino acids. The CDR3 loop is CASASGVGYNEQFF. As DNA, the CDR3 is TGTGCCAGCGCATCGGGAGTCGGTTACAATGAGCAGTTCTTC.

The chain links TRBV5-4 to TRBJ1-6, with TRBD1 as a possible D gene (5 bases). The CDR3 is made up of 17 amino acids. V was clipped by 10 bases and J by 7 bases, with 27 bases between them. Germline V lookup: CDR1 SGHNT, CDR2 YYREEE (reference sequence). CDR3 coding DNA: TGTGCCGGGAGGAACTCTCGGGACGCCGGAACAAATTCACCCCTCCACTTT. This encodes CAGRNSRDAGTNSPLHF.

The chain couples TRBV29-1 to TRBJ2-3; D not certain. Germline CDR1 and CDR2: SQVTM and ANQGSEA. The CDR3 sequence is 12 residues long. V lost 5 bases and J lost 1, with 7 bases in between. Here the CDR3 DNA reads TGCAGCGTTTCTTTCGGCACAGATACGCAGTATTTT. It codes for CSVSFGTDTQYF.